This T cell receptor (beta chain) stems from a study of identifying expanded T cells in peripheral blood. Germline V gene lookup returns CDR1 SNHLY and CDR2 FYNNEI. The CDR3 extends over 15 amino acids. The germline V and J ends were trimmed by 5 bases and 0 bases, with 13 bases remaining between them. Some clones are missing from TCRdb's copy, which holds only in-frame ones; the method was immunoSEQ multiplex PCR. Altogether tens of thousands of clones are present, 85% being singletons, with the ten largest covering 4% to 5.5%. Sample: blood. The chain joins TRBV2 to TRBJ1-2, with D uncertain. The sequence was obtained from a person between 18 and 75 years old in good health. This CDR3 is CASSLGSVSNYGYTF. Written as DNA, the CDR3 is TGTGCCAGCAGTTTGGGGAGCGTGTCTAACTATGGCTACACCTTC. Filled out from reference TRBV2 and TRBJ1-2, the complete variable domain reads EPEVTQTPSHQVTQMGQEVILRCVPISNHLYFYWYRQILGQKVEFLVSFYNNEISEKSEIFDDQFSVERPDGSNFTLKIRSTKLEDSAMYFCASSLGSVSNYGYTFGSGTRLTVV.